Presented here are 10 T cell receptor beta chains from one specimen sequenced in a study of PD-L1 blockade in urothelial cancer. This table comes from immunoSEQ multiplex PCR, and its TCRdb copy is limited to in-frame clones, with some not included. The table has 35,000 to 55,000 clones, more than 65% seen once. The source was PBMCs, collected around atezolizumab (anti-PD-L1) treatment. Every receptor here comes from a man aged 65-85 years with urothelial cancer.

CDR3 sequence reads: CASSLAGAGGPYSDTEAFF. The CDR3, as DNA: TGTGCCAGCAGCTTAGCGGGGGCAGGGGGCCCATACTCAGACACTGAAGCTTTCTTT. This chain uses TRBV7-9 with TRBJ1-1, with TRBD1 matching over 8 bases. The V and J ends lost 0 bases and 3 bases, in that order; junction bases with no gene match: 15. The CDR3 runs 19 residues. Germline V gene lookup returns CDR1 SEHNR and CDR2 FQNEAQ (reference sequence).

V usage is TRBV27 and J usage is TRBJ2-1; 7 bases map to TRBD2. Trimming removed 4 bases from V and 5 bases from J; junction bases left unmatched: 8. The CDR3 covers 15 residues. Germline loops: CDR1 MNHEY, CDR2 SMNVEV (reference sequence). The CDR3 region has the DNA TGTGCCAGCAGTTCCGTATCTAGCGGTAACAATGAGCAGTTCTTC. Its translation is CASSSVSSGNNEQFF.

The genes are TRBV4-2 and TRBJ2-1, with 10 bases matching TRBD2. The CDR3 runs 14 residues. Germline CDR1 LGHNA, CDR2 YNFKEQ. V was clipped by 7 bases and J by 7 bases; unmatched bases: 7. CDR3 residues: CASKLAGSGNEQFF. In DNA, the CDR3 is TGTGCCAGCAAACTAGCGGGGTCGGGGAATGAGCAGTTCTTC.

For the CDR3, the DNA is TGTGCCAGCCGGTGGGGGGAGGACTCCTACGAGCAGTACTTC. Protein sequence: CASRWGEDSYEQYF. The chain couples TRBV6-5 to TRBJ2-7; maybe TRBD2 (6 bases). Deletions cut 8 bases from V and 0 bases from J, with 14 bases between. CDR3 length: 14 amino acids. The germline CDR1 and CDR2 sequences are MNHEY and SVGAGI.

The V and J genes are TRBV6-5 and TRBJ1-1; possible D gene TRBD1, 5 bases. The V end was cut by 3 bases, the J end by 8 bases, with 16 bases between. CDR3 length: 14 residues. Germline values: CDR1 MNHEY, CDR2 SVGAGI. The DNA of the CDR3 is TGTGCCAGCAGTTATGCTCCGAAGGGGTACGAAGCTTTCTTT. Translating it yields CASSYAPKGYEAFF.

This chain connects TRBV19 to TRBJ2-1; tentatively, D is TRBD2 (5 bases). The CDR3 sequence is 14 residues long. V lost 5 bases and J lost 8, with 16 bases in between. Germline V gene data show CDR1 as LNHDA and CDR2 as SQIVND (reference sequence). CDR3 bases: TGTGCCAGTAGTGGCGGACTGCTACCCGATGAGCAGTTCTTC. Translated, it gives CASSGGLLPDEQFF.

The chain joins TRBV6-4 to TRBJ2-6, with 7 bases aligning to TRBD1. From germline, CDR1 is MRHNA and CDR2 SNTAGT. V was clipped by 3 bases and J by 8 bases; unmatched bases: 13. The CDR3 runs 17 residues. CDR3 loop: CASSDGGQRTGSNVLTF. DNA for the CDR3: TGTGCCAGCAGTGATGGGGGACAGCGAACCGGGTCCAACGTCCTGACTTTC.

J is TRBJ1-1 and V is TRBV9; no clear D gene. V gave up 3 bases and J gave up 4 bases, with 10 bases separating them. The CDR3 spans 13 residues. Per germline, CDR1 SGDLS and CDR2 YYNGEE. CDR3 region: CASSAVGGTEAFF. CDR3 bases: TGTGCCAGCAGCGCCGTAGGAGGCACTGAAGCTTTCTTT. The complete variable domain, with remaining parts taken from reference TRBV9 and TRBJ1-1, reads DSGVTQTPKHLITATGQRVTLRCSPRSGDLSVYWYQQSLDQGLQFLIQYYNGEERAKGNILERFSAQQFPDLHSELNLSSLELGDSALYFCASSAVGGTEAFFGQGTRLTVV.

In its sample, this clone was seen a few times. CDR3 coding DNA: TGTGCCAGCAGCTTAGAAAGTCTAGCGGGAGCAGATGAGCAGTTCTTC. Its translation: CASSLESLAGADEQFF. The gene calls are TRBV11-1 and TRBJ2-1, with 10 nucleotides matching TRBD2. Germline values: CDR1 SGHAT, CDR2 FQDESV (reference sequence). V was pared by 1 base and J by 8 bases, with 8 bases of the junction left unmatched. CDR3 length equals 16 residues.

The CDR3 DNA sequence: TGTGCCAGCAGCCATAAGACAGGGGGTCCTGTCAATCAGCCCCAGCATTTT. It specifies CASSHKTGGPVNQPQHF. This rearrangement joins TRBV28 to TRBJ1-5, with 9 bases aligning to TRBD1. The germline V gene has CDR1 MDHEN and CDR2 SYDVKM. V dropped 6 bases and J dropped 3; count of bases not matched to a gene: 12. The CDR3 covers 17 residues. Drawing the rest from reference TRBV28 and TRBJ1-5, the complete variable domain is DVKVTQSSRYLVKRTGEKVFLECVQDMDHENMFWYRQDPGLGLRLIYFSYDVKMKEKGDIPEGYSVSREKKERFSLILESASTNQTSMYLCASSHKTGGPVNQPQHFGDGTRLSIL.